The TCR beta chain described here comes from a study of control samples from healthy donors and cancer patients. Losses at the gene ends were 6 bases for V and 0 bases for J; bases not matched to a gene: 13. The germline V gene encodes CDR1 SGHKS and CDR2 YYEKEE (reference sequence). CDR3 length: 17 amino acids. This clone has more than one count but fewer than ten. Sequencing used immunoSEQ multiplex PCR; TCRdb keeps in-frame clones, though not all of them. This sample has about 200,000 clones, with about 90% found just once. This TCR was sampled from a man aged 25 to 45 in good health. The sequencing input was blood. The chain has TRBV5-5 and TRBJ2-3; 7 nucleotides agree with TRBD2. The CDR3 loop reads CASIDLWGGKSTDTQYF. CDR3 DNA sequence: TGTGCCAGCATCGATCTATGGGGGGGAAAAAGCACAGATACGCAGTATTTT.